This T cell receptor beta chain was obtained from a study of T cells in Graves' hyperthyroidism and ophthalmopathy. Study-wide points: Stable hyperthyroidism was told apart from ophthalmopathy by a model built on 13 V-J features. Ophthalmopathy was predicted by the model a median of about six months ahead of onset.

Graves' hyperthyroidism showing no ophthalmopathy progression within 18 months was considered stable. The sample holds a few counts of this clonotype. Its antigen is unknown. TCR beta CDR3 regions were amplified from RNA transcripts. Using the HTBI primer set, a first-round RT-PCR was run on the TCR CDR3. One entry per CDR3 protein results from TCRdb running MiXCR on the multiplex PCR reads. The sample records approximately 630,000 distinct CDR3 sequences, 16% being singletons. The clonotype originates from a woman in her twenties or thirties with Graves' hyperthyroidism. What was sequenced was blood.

The CDR3 DNA follows: TGTGCCAGCTCACCGCTAGGAGGGGGAGGAGGCACTGAAGCTTTCTTT. It translates to CASSPLGGGGGTEAFF. The chain joins TRBV18 to TRBJ1-1; perhaps TRBD1 as D (6 bases). The CDR3 runs 16 residues. Deletions cut 3 bases from V and 4 bases from J, with 18 bases between. Germline values: CDR1 KGHSH, CDR2 LQKENI.